This T cell receptor (beta chain) was found in a study of blood T cell repertoires in COVID-19. Participants were aged roughly 18 to 95 years, lived in about 26 US areas, and enrolled virtually. Assignment of participants to cohorts was predicated upon participant-reported clinical history. Original methodology: Cell counts per sample came from amplifying reference gene primers. Assay: immunoSEQ multiplex PCR; the TCRdb copy retains only in-frame clones and omits some. From that table come the V and J calls and clone size; the DNA was used to work out D and trimming. The sample consists of 300,000 to 400,000 clones, 87% of them appearing once. The CDR3 extends over 16 amino acids. Germline V gene sequence: CDR1 MGHDK, CDR2 SYGVNS. Losses at the gene ends were 4 bases for V and 6 bases for J; bases not matched to a gene: 11.

Material: PBMCs or T cells enriched from blood (not recorded which). J is TRBJ1-4 and V is TRBV25-1; 7 nucleotides align to TRBD1. The clonotype originates from a woman younger than 45 who had recovered from COVID-19. The CDR3 loop reads CASSAPRDSSYEKLFF. The CDR3 region has the DNA TGTGCCAGCAGTGCCCCCCGGGACAGCAGTTATGAAAAACTGTTTTTT.